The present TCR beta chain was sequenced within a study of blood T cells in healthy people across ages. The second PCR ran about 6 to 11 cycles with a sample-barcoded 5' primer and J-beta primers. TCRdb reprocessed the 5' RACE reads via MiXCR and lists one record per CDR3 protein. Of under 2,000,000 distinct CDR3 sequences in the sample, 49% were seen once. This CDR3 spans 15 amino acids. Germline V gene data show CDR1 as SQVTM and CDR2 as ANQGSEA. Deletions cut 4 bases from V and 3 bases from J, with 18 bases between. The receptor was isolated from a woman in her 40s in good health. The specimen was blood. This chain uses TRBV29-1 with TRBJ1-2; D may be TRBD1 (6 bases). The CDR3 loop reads CSVARGTDIDYGYTF. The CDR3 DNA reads TGCAGCGTTGCGAGGGGGACTGACATCGACTATGGCTACACCTTC.